These 16 T cell receptor beta chains originate from one sample sequenced in a study of regulatory T cells in long-lasting Graves disease. Relying on iRepertoire HTBI primers and Arm-PCR of CDR3 regions, the team built TCR beta libraries. MiXCR, run by TCRdb on the multiplex PCR reads, gives a single entry per CDR3 protein. The sample lists hundreds of thousands of distinct CDR3 sequences; 13% were seen once. Time point noted: newly diagnosed GD, antithyroid drugs for less than 3 months. RNA from PBMCs was the source of the TCR library. These data were also filed under a second study, of T cells in Graves' hyperthyroidism and ophthalmopathy.

Sequences were derived from peripheral blood mononuclear cells (PBMCs), sampled at new diagnosis, from a patient treated with antithyroid drugs. These receptor sequences come from a man aged 25 to 40 with Graves disease.

This sequence joins TRBV4-1 and TRBJ2-7; 10 bases are a match to TRBD2. With 4 bases clipped from V and 0 bases from J, the junction kept 3 bases outside the gene matches. Germline assignment: CDR1 MGHRA and CDR2 YSYEKL. The CDR3 runs 15 residues. CDR3 DNA sequence: TGCGCCAGCAGCCCTACTAGCGGGATCTCCTACGAGCAGTACTTC. Its protein is CASSPTSGISYEQYF.

The gene calls are TRBV13 and TRBJ1-1, with D perhaps TRBD1 (6 bases). Germline-derived CDR1 and CDR2 are PRHDT and FYEKMQ (reference sequence). Between the trimmed V and J ends, which lost 6 bases and 5 bases, there was a span of 16 bases. This CDR3 contains 14 residues. The CDR3 spells CASRPLSGATEAFF. The CDR3 DNA is TGTGCCAGCAGACCCCTCTCGGGGGCTACTGAAGCTTTCTTT.

With regard to this clonotype: A read error may be the cause here, since a much bigger clone is one base away. The chain combines TRBV2 with TRBJ1-4, with TRBD1 as a possible D gene (6 bases). In germline, CDR1 is SNHLY, CDR2 FYNNEI. The CDR3 spans 15 residues. V lost 5 bases and J 7 bases, leaving 17 bases between the germline ends. The CDR3 is CASSPYQGQSEKLFF. In DNA, the CDR3 is TGTGCCAGCAGTCCGTATCAGGGACAAAGTGAAAAACTGTTTTTT.

The sample holds many counts of this clonotype. The V call is TRBV10-3, the J call TRBJ1-2; D is possibly TRBD1 (5 bases). The CDR3 length is 12 residues. Trimming took off 10 bases at V and 7 bases at J, with 16 bases between the two ends. The germline V gene has CDR1 ENHRY and CDR2 SYGVKD. For the CDR3, the DNA is TGTGCCAGTTGGTGGGACGACAGTGGCTACACCTTC. Protein: CASWWDDSGYTF.

This clonotype turned up a few times. The chain links TRBV7-9 to TRBJ2-3, with D perhaps matching TRBD2 (6 bases). Trimming stripped 5 bases from V and 6 bases from J, with 12 bases between. This CDR3 comprises 13 residues. Germline CDR1 SEHNR, CDR2 FQNEAQ (reference sequence). CDR3 sequence reads: CASSQGGADTQYF. CDR3 DNA: TGTGCCAGCAGCCAAGGCGGGGCGGATACGCAGTATTTT.

In this sample, this clonotype turned up a few times. The chain employs TRBV2 and TRBJ2-2; 8 bases are a match to TRBD2. CDR1 is SNHLY, CDR2 FYNNEI, per germline. Trimming cost V 6 bases and J 1 base; bases outside gene matches: 4. This CDR3 has 15 amino acids. CDR3 sequence reads: CASRPTSGNTGELFF. DNA of the CDR3: TGTGCCAGCAGACCAACTAGCGGGAACACCGGGGAGCTGTTTTTT.

This clonotype was seen at least ten times. The genes are TRBV7-2 and TRBJ2-7, with 11 bases aligning to TRBD1. V lost 5 bases to trimming and J lost 2 bases; unmatched junction nucleotides: 8. CDR3 length: 16 residues. The V gene's germline CDR1 is SGHTA and CDR2 FQGNSA. CDR3 DNA: TGTGCCAGCAGCCCCGGGACAGGGGGGGACCCCTACGAGCAGTACTTC. Translated, it gives CASSPGTGGDPYEQYF.

This clonotype was counted only a few times. The rearrangement uses TRBV24-1 and TRBJ2-1; 8 bases map to TRBD2. Unmatched junction bases numbered 5, after V lost 3 bases and J lost 5 bases. The CDR3 loop spans 15 amino acids. Germline V gives CDR1 KGHDR, CDR2 SFDVKD. The chain's CDR3 is CATSDRLARNNEQFF. The CDR3 DNA reads as TGTGCCACCAGTGATAGACTAGCGCGTAACAATGAGCAGTTCTTC.

This chain joins TRBV3-1 and TRBJ2-3; 8 bases align to TRBD2. Germline CDR1 LGHDT, CDR2 YNNKEL (reference sequence). The CDR3 totals 18 residues. V was clipped by 0 bases and J by 2 bases; unmatched bases: 10. CDR3 region: CASSQDPGAGVITDTQYF. For the CDR3, the DNA is TGTGCCAGCAGCCAAGACCCGGGAGCGGGAGTTATCACAGATACGCAGTATTTT.

In this sample, this clonotype turned up many times. The CDR3: CASSSGSSRYTF. The CDR3 nucleotides read TGTGCCAGCAGTTCGGGCAGCTCGCGCTACACCTTC. This chain connects TRBV12-3 or TRBV12-4 to TRBJ1-2; D is uncertain. V gave up 4 bases and J gave up 9 bases, with 12 bases separating them. The CDR3 totals 12 residues.

This clonotype showed up many times. This rearrangement joins TRBV24-1 to TRBJ1-1; weak D call: TRBD1 (5 bases). The germline V and J ends were trimmed by 4 bases and 6 bases, with 11 bases remaining between them. Germline CDR1 is KGHDR and CDR2 is SFDVKD. This CDR3 is built from 13 residues. CDR3 sequence: CATSDPRGAEAFF. The CDR3 region has the DNA TGTGCCACCAGTGACCCCAGAGGGGCTGAAGCTTTCTTT.

The sample holds many counts of this clonotype. This chain links TRBV27 with TRBJ1-5; D is undetermined. This CDR3 has 16 amino acids. Germline V gene data show CDR1 as MNHEY and CDR2 as SMNVEV (reference sequence). V was trimmed by 2 bases and J by 3 bases, leaving 14 bases between them. The CDR3 sequence: CASSLRATGNNQPQHF. CDR3 sequence (DNA): TGTGCCAGCAGTTTAAGGGCGACCGGGAACAATCAGCCCCAGCATTTT.

This clonotype was detected once. A read error is possible here, since a much larger clone lies one base away. The chain uses TRBV7-2 and TRBJ2-5; 10 bases map to TRBD1. With 5 bases clipped from V and 2 bases from J, the junction kept 5 bases outside the gene matches. The germline gives CDR1 SGHTA, CDR2 FQGNSA. This CDR3 is built from 15 residues. The CDR3 reads CASSQGQGRQETQYF. The CDR3 coding sequence is TGTGCCAGCAGCCAGGGACAGGGGAGGCAAGAGACCCAGTACTTC.

The genes are TRBV27 and TRBJ2-7; no firm D call. Trimming cost V 3 bases and J 3 bases, with 15 bases left between them. This CDR3 region has 15 residues. Germline CDR1 is MNHEY and CDR2 is SMNVEV (reference sequence). The CDR3 here is CASSFGTIGLYEQYF. The CDR3 DNA is TGTGCCAGCAGTTTTGGTACAATAGGCCTCTACGAGCAGTACTTC.

This clonotype was seen a handful of times. The genes are TRBV10-3 and TRBJ2-7, with 8 bases that match TRBD2. The V gene end was trimmed by 4 bases and the J gene end by 0 bases; junction bases not matched to a gene: 5. Germline CDR1 reads ENHRY; CDR2 reads SYGVKD. This CDR3 spans 15 amino acids. CDR3 residues: CAISGGGYSSYEQYF. In DNA, the CDR3 is TGTGCCATCAGTGGCGGGGGGTATAGCTCCTACGAGCAGTACTTC.

This chain uses TRBV25-1 with TRBJ1-5; tentative D call: TRBD1 (5 bases). The ends were cut back, 4 bases at V and 0 bases at J, with 16 bases in the middle. From germline, CDR1 is MGHDK and CDR2 SYGVNS. This CDR3 is 17 amino acids long. The CDR3 DNA follows: TGTGCCAGCAGTGGTTCTGTGGGGGAATATAGCAATCAGCCCCAGCATTTT. The encoded protein is CASSGSVGEYSNQPQHF.